The 23 T cell receptor beta chains below were found in one sample sequenced in a study of identifying expanded T cells in peripheral blood. Repertoires were generated with immunoSEQ multiplex PCR, while TCRdb's copy carries only in-frame clones and drops some. Among around 100,000 clones listed, roughly 89% were seen once. What was sequenced was blood. Every receptor here comes from a person aged 18-70 years in good health.

The chain links TRBV5-1 to TRBJ2-1; 8 nucleotides match TRBD1. Losses at the gene ends were 1 base for V and 4 bases for J; bases not matched to a gene: 4. The CDR3 is 15 residues long. CDR1 SGHRS and CDR2 YFSETQ come from the germline V gene. CDR3 loop: CASSLTGTGYNEQFF. For the CDR3, the DNA is TGCGCCAGCAGCTTGACCGGGACAGGTTACAATGAGCAGTTCTTC.

The rearrangement uses TRBV15 and TRBJ1-4; D call uncertain. V was shortened by 3 bases and J by 4 bases, with 6 bases between the two germline ends. This CDR3 is built from 13 residues. Germline V CDR1 and CDR2: LNHNV, YYDKDF (reference sequence). As DNA, the CDR3 is TGTGCCACCAGCAGGGGCGTTAATGAAAAACTGTTTTTT. Its protein product is CATSRGVNEKLFF.

Turning to this clone: The junction shows a germline mismatch at one end, possibly a read error. Other DNA variants within this sample encode the same CDR3. The chain recombines TRBV10-3 with TRBJ2-7; the D is unclear. Germline lookup yields CDR1 ENHRY and CDR2 SYGVKD. The CDR3 length is 13 residues. DNA of the CDR3: TGTGCCATCAGTGAGGGCCTTTTCTACGAGCAGTACTTT. This sequence encodes CAISEGLFYEQYF.

J is TRBJ2-3 and V is TRBV23-1, with D uncertain. TRBV23-1 is classed as an ORF, of uncertain function. Between the trimmed V and J ends, which lost 7 bases and 8 bases, there was a span of 10 bases. This CDR3 contains 11 residues. The CDR3 DNA is TGCGCCAGCAATGAGCTGTGTACGCAGTATTTT. It specifies CASNELCTQYF.

The table lists this clone with a few counts. This chain links TRBV2 with TRBJ1-6; D gene uncertain. The germline gives CDR1 SNHLY, CDR2 FYNNEI. This CDR3 is 13 amino acids long. V shed 4 bases and J shed 14 bases, with 15 bases lying between them. The CDR3 region has the DNA TGTGCCAGCAGTGGAGGGCCGTCAACCACCCTCCACTTT. It codes for CASSGGPSTTLHF. The full variable domain, with the rest looked up from reference TRBV2 and TRBJ1-6, is EPEVTQTPSHQVTQMGQEVILRCVPISNHLYFYWYRQILGQKVEFLVSFYNNEISEKSEIFDDQFSVERPDGSNFTLKIRSTKLEDSAMYFCASSGGPSTTLHFGNGTRLTVT.

The chain is built from TRBV18 and TRBJ1-1; D is unclear. Trimming pared 3 bases from V and 3 bases from J, leaving 8 bases between. CDR3 length equals 13 residues. Germline V gene data show CDR1 as KGHSH and CDR2 as LQKENI. For the CDR3, the DNA is TGTGCCAGCTCACCCGAAGGGCACACTGAAGCTTTCTTT. Protein sequence: CASSPEGHTEAFF.

The chain joins TRBV7-9 to TRBJ1-1; D possibly corresponds to TRBD1 (5 bases). Germline loops: CDR1 SEHNR, CDR2 FQNEAQ (reference sequence). The CDR3 has 14 amino acids. V dropped 3 bases and J dropped 0 bases, with 8 bases sitting between them. The CDR3 loop is CASSFGTLNTEAFF. The CDR3 nucleotides read TGTGCCAGCAGCTTTGGGACTCTGAACACTGAAGCTTTCTTT.

The J gene is TRBJ1-2, the V gene TRBV19; D might be TRBD1 (6 bases). This CDR3 has 14 amino acids. Trimming took off 6 bases at V and 4 bases at J, with 15 bases between the two ends. From germline, CDR1 is LNHDA and CDR2 SQIVND (reference sequence). The CDR3 nucleotides read TGTGCCAGTAGAACGGGCAGGGGCCCCTATGGCTACACCTTC. Amino acid sequence: CASRTGRGPYGYTF.

V gene TRBV6-4 combines with J gene TRBJ1-1; D gene unclear. The length of the CDR3 is 14 residues. The germline V gene has CDR1 MRHNA and CDR2 SNTAGT. The germline V and J ends were trimmed by 4 bases and 3 bases, with 12 bases remaining between them. The CDR3 here is CASSAPGRDTEAFF. CDR3 nucleotides: TGTGCCAGCAGTGCCCCGGGGAGGGACACTGAAGCTTTCTTT.

The chain joins TRBV5-6 to TRBJ1-3; D not resolved. Germline CDR1 is SGHDT and CDR2 is YYEEEE. The CDR3 is 14 amino acids. V was trimmed by 1 base and J by 1 base, leaving 6 bases between them. The CDR3 protein is CASSLLASGNTIYF. The CDR3 nucleotides read TGTGCCAGCAGCTTGCTGGCATCTGGAAACACCATATATTTT. Filled out from reference TRBV5-6 and TRBJ1-3, the complete variable domain reads DAGVTQSPTHLIKTRGQQVTLRCSPKSGHDTVSWYQQALGQGPQFIFQYYEEEERQRGNFPDRFSGHQFPNYSSELNVNALLLGDSALYLCASSLLASGNTIYFGEGSWLTVV.

The table lists this clone with a few counts. The V call is TRBV5-6, the J call TRBJ1-1; TRBD1 agrees at 10 bases. V gave up 4 bases and J gave up 4 bases; unmatched junction bases: 7. This CDR3 is built from 15 residues. CDR1 and CDR2 (germline): SGHDT, YYEEEE. This CDR3 is CASSPTGTGVTEAFF. Here the CDR3 DNA reads TGTGCCAGCAGCCCAACGGGGACAGGGGTCACTGAAGCTTTCTTT.

The gene calls are TRBV5-1 and TRBJ2-3; TRBD2 matches 7 bases. J was trimmed by 2 bases and V by 4 bases; bases with no gene match: 4. This CDR3 contains 14 residues. The germline gives CDR1 SGHRS, CDR2 YFSETQ. The CDR3 region is CASSSGEFTDTQYF. The DNA for the CDR3 is TGCGCCAGCAGCAGCGGGGAGTTCACAGATACGCAGTATTTT.

The rearrangement uses TRBV6-6 and TRBJ2-3, with TRBD2 matching 10 bases. With 5 bases clipped from V and 9 bases from J, the junction kept 5 bases outside the gene matches. The CDR3 spans 13 residues. Looked up from germline, CDR1 is MNHNY and CDR2 is SVGAGI (reference sequence). The chain's CDR3 is CASSAETSGTQYF. The CDR3 DNA sequence: TGTGCCAGCAGTGCCGAGACTAGCGGGACGCAGTATTTT.

The chain has TRBV5-1 and TRBJ1-4; the D is unclear. V was clipped by 5 bases and J by 8 bases, with 10 bases between them. This CDR3 contains 12 residues. Germline V CDR1 and CDR2: SGHRS, YFSETQ. For the CDR3, the DNA is TGCGCCAGCAGAAAGGGCGTCGAAAAACTGTTTTTT. Its translation is CASRKGVEKLFF.

The rearrangement uses TRBV29-1 and TRBJ2-1; perhaps D is TRBD1 or TRBD2 (5 bases each). V dropped 6 bases and J dropped 2 bases, with 17 bases sitting between them. This CDR3 spans 15 amino acids. Germline V CDR1 and CDR2: SQVTM, ANQGSEA. The CDR3 reads CSVNYRDRAYNEQFF. In DNA, the CDR3 is TGCAGCGTGAACTACCGGGACCGAGCCTACAATGAGCAGTTCTTC.

This rearrangement joins TRBV7-9 to TRBJ2-3, with D unclear. The germline V gene has CDR1 SEHNR and CDR2 FQNEAQ (reference sequence). Trimming removed 5 bases at V and 1 base at J, with 4 bases between. This CDR3 has 12 residues. The DNA of the CDR3 is TGTGCCAGCAGCCTACGCACAGATACGCAGTATTTT. Its protein product is CASSLRTDTQYF.

On this clone itself: The junction shows a germline mismatch at one end, possibly a read error. The chain links TRBV11-2 to TRBJ2-5, with 8 bases fitting TRBD2. The CDR3 sequence is 14 residues long. Germline loops: CDR1 SGHAT, CDR2 FQNNGV. The CDR3 sequence: CASSPAGGSRRRDF. The CDR3 DNA is TGTGCCAGCAGCCCCGCGGGGGGTTCCCGGAGGCGCGACTTC.

The chain is built from TRBV15 and TRBJ2-7; a possible D gene is TRBD2 (5 bases). V gave up 4 bases and J gave up 5 bases, with 21 bases separating them. This CDR3 has 16 amino acids. In germline, CDR1 is LNHNV, CDR2 YYDKDF (reference sequence). The CDR3, as DNA: TGTGCCACCAGCACCGACCCCGACCCTAGGACTGACGAGCAGTACTTC. It is translated as CATSTDPDPRTDEQYF.

This clone was detected a few times. The chain recombines TRBV5-1 with TRBJ1-1, with a weak D call TRBD1 (5 bases). There are 11 residues in the CDR3. Germline values: CDR1 SGHRS, CDR2 YFSETQ. Deletions cut 2 bases from V and 10 bases from J, with 9 bases between. The DNA for the CDR3 is TGCGCCAGCAGCTTAACAGGAAGAGCTTTCTTT. Protein product: CASSLTGRAFF. Looking up the rest from reference TRBV5-1 and TRBJ1-1 gives the full variable domain: KAGVTQTPRYLIKTRGQQVTLSCSPISGHRSVSWYQQTPGQGLQFLFEYFSETQRNKGNFPGRFSGRQFSNSRSEMNVSTLELGDSALYLCASSLTGRAFFGQGTRLTVV.

Only one count was recorded for this clone. CDR3 bases: TGTGCCAGCAGCCCATCCGGGACGGGGTACACTGAAGCTTTCTTT. It translates to CASSPSGTGYTEAFF. The chain joins TRBV13 to TRBJ1-1, with a weak D call TRBD1 (5 bases). Between the trimmed V and J ends, which lost 5 bases and 3 bases, there was a span of 16 bases. The CDR3 is made up of 15 amino acids. Germline assignment: CDR1 PRHDT and CDR2 FYEKMQ (reference sequence).

This rearrangement joins TRBV27 to TRBJ2-1, with TRBD1 identical over 7 bases. Looked up from germline, CDR1 is MNHEY and CDR2 is SMNVEV (reference sequence). This CDR3 has 14 amino acids. V shed 6 bases, J shed 9 bases, and the junction held 11 bases outside the gene matches. CDR3 nucleotide sequence: TGTGCCAGCAGGCTGGCACAGGGGACACCTGAGCAGTTCTTC. Its translation: CASRLAQGTPEQFF.

The gene calls are TRBV6-5 and TRBJ1-2, with a possible D match to TRBD1 (5 bases). The germline V gene encodes CDR1 MNHEY and CDR2 SVGAGI. The CDR3 loop spans 14 amino acids. Trimming cost V 6 bases and J 8 bases, with 19 bases left between them. Written as DNA, the CDR3 is TGTGCCAGCAGATCTCAGGGTGATGCGGGGGGCTACACCTTC. Its translation is CASRSQGDAGGYTF.

J is TRBJ1-3 and V is TRBV7-2, with a possible D match to TRBD1 (6 bases). The CDR3 has 14 amino acids. In germline, CDR1 is SGHTA, CDR2 FQGNSA. Trimming pared 3 bases from V and 4 bases from J, leaving 10 bases between. The CDR3, as DNA: TGTGCCAGCAGCTTCGTCGGGGGCGGAAACACCATATATTTT. This codes for CASSFVGGGNTIYF.